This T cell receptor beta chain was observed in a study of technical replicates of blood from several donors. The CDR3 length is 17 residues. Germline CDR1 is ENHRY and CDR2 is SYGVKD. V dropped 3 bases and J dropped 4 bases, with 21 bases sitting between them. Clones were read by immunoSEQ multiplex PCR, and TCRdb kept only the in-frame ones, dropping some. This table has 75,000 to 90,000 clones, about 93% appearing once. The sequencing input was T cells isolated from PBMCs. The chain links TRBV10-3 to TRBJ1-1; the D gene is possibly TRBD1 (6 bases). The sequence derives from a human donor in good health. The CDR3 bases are TGTGCCATCAGTGATTCCCCAGGGGCCCCCCTATCCACTGAAGCTTTCTTT. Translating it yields CAISDSPGAPLSTEAFF.